The rows below give T cell receptor beta chains drawn from one sample of a study of cytomegalovirus exposure and HLA in healthy donors. Generated by immunoSEQ multiplex PCR, the TCRdb table keeps only in-frame clones and is missing some. The table lists more than 90,000 clones, about 86% of them singletons, with 4.2% in the top ten. The sequencing input was PBMCs. All receptors come from a woman in her seventies in good health and CMV-seropositive. Each CDR3 is given with its conserved first and last residue. Each record gives: J gene, D gene, V gene, clone size, CDR3 protein, CDR3 DNA. A D gene is named only where the DNA matches it firmly. Some rows have no size entry. The others give once, few or many, or a class for an expanded clone.

J: TRBJ2-1
D: TRBD1
V: TRBV11-3
size: .
CDR3: CASSYGTGLNEQFF
DNA: TGTGCCAGCAGCTATGGGACAGGGTTAAATGAGCAGTTCTTC

J: TRBJ1-3
D: TRBD1
V: TRBV27
size: .
CDR3: CASMSRGPNSGNTIYF
DNA: TGTGCCAGCATGTCCAGGGGGCCGAACTCTGGAAACACCATATATTTT

J: TRBJ2-7
D: .
V: TRBV4-2
size: .
CDR3: CASSATGLQAYEQYF
DNA: TGTGCCAGCAGCGCGACCGGACTCCAGGCCTACGAGCAGTACTTC

J: TRBJ1-4
D: .
V: TRBV5-4
size: .
CDR3: CASSSSGGFNEKLFF
DNA: TGTGCCAGCAGCTCTTCGGGGGGATTTAATGAAAAACTGTTTTTT

J: TRBJ2-1
D: .
V: TRBV7-9
size: .
CDR3: CSSSLGQNEQFF
DNA: TGTTCCAGCAGCTTAGGACAGAATGAGCAGTTCTTC

J: TRBJ1-1
D: .
V: TRBV29-1
size: .
CDR3: CSVLWGGSLNTEAFF
DNA: TGCAGCGTCCTATGGGGCGGTAGTTTGAACACTGAAGCTTTCTTT

J: TRBJ1-4
D: .
V: TRBV5-5
size: few
CDR3: CASRMGAGNEKLFF
DNA: TGTGCCAGCAGAATGGGGGCTGGTAATGAAAAACTGTTTTTT

J: TRBJ1-1
D: TRBD1
V: TRBV29-1
size: .
CDR3: CSVKKTGGDTEAFF
DNA: TGCAGCGTGAAGAAGACAGGGGGGGACACTGAAGCTTTCTTT

J: TRBJ1-3
D: .
V: TRBV5-6
size: few
CDR3: CASSLRGFSGNTIYF
DNA: TGTGCCAGCAGCTTGAGGGGATTCTCTGGAAACACCATATATTTT

J: TRBJ2-1
D: .
V: TRBV7-2
size: .
CDR3: CASSLGSAAGNNEQFF
DNA: TGTGCCAGCAGCTTAGGGTCCGCGGCGGGAAACAATGAGCAGTTCTTC

J: TRBJ2-2
D: .
V: TRBV6-6
size: .
CDR3: CASSQTGYTGELFF
DNA: TGTGCCAGCAGCCAAACAGGTTACACCGGGGAGCTGTTTTTT

J: TRBJ2-7
D: TRBD2
V: TRBV7-2
size: .
CDR3: CASSLAGGPRTYEQYF
DNA: TGTGCCAGCAGCTTGGCGGGAGGGCCTAGAACCTACGAGCAGTACTTC

J: TRBJ1-1
D: .
V: TRBV11-3
size: once
CDR3: CASSSGEFTEAFF
DNA: TGTGCCAGCAGCTCCGGGGAGTTCACTGAAGCTTTCTTT

J: TRBJ2-1
D: TRBD2
V: TRBV19
size: once
CDR3: CASSIGAGGRNEQFF
DNA: TGTGCCAGTAGTATTGGGGCGGGAGGTAGGAATGAGCAGTTCTTC

J: TRBJ1-5
D: .
V: TRBV28
size: .
CDR3: CASSFQGGGTGNQPQHF
DNA: TGTGCCAGCAGTTTCCAAGGGGGGGGCACGGGCAACCAGCCCCAGCATTTT

J: TRBJ2-5
D: .
V: TRBV15
size: once
CDR3: CATSRGLMRDPQETQYF
DNA: TGTGCCACCAGCAGGGGGTTGATGCGGGACCCCCAAGAGACCCAGTACTTC

J: TRBJ1-2
D: TRBD1
V: TRBV5-1
size: .
CDR3: CASSLLPGQGHYGYTF
DNA: TGCGCCAGCAGCTTGCTTCCGGGACAGGGGCATTATGGCTACACCTTC

J: TRBJ1-2
D: TRBD1
V: TRBV25-1
size: .
CDR3: CASSEPGQGHGYTF
DNA: TGTGCCAGCAGTGAACCCGGACAGGGGCATGGCTACACCTTC

J: TRBJ2-2
D: TRBD1
V: TRBV4-3
size: .
CDR3: CASSQRTGVNTGELFF
DNA: TGCGCCAGCAGCCAACGGACAGGGGTTAACACCGGGGAGCTGTTTTTT

J: TRBJ2-5
D: TRBD2
V: TRBV7-3
size: .
CDR3: CASSFSGAQETQYF
DNA: TGTGCCAGCAGCTTCAGCGGGGCCCAAGAGACCCAGTACTTC

J: TRBJ1-2
D: TRBD1
V: TRBV6-5
size: .
CDR3: CASSYLNPGQDYGYTF
DNA: TGTGCCAGCAGTTACCTTAATCCGGGACAGGACTATGGCTACACCTTC

J: TRBJ1-4
D: .
V: TRBV6-5
size: .
CDR3: CASRIVSGTNEKLFF
DNA: TGTGCCAGCAGAATAGTATCAGGGACTAATGAAAAACTGTTTTTT

J: TRBJ2-1
D: .
V: TRBV5-1
size: .
CDR3: CASSPRMSSYNEQFF
DNA: TGCGCCAGCAGCCCTAGGATGAGCTCCTACAATGAGCAGTTCTTC

J: TRBJ2-2
D: TRBD2
V: TRBV7-2
size: .
CDR3: CASSQTSGSNTGELFF
DNA: TGTGCCAGCAGCCAGACTAGCGGATCGAACACCGGGGAGCTGTTTTTT

J: TRBJ1-5
D: .
V: TRBV6-1
size: .
CDR3: CASSDPKPQHF
DNA: TGTGCCAGCAGTGACCCCAAGCCCCAGCATTTT

J: TRBJ2-7
D: .
V: TRBV5-5
size: .
CDR3: CASSLVAGSYEQYF
DNA: TGTGCCAGCAGCTTGGTGGCAGGGTCCTACGAGCAGTACTTC

J: TRBJ2-3
D: .
V: TRBV9
size: .
CDR3: CASSPDKGPTDTQYF
DNA: TGTGCCAGCAGCCCCGATAAGGGGCCCACAGATACGCAGTATTTT

J: TRBJ2-2
D: TRBD2
V: TRBV5-1
size: .
CDR3: CASSGSGGQNTGELFF
DNA: TGCGCCAGCAGCGGTAGCGGGGGGCAGAACACCGGGGAGCTGTTTTTT

J: TRBJ1-5
D: .
V: TRBV11-2
size: once
CDR3: CASSSTSQSGQPQHF
DNA: TGTGCCAGCAGCTCCACATCACAGTCAGGTCAGCCCCAGCATTTT

J: TRBJ2-2
D: .
V: TRBV5-1
size: .
CDR3: CASRGTGQDAGELFF
DNA: TGCGCCAGCAGGGGGACTGGCCAGGATGCCGGGGAGCTGTTTTTT

J: TRBJ2-2
D: TRBD2
V: TRBV19
size: once
CDR3: CASSILGLAGGRGKRELFF
DNA: TGTGCCAGTAGTATTTTGGGACTAGCGGGAGGGCGGGGCAAGAGGGAGCTGTTTTTT

J: TRBJ2-7
D: .
V: TRBV11-3
size: .
CDR3: CASSLRDTTYEQYF
DNA: TGTGCCAGCAGCTTACGGGACACCACCTACGAGCAGTACTTC

J: TRBJ1-2
D: .
V: TRBV7-9
size: .
CDR3: CASSLGAERTLYGYTF
DNA: TGTGCCAGCAGCTTGGGGGCAGAACGCACCCTCTATGGCTACACCTTC

J: TRBJ2-3
D: TRBD2
V: TRBV19
size: .
CDR3: CASSPAGGGGDTQYF
DNA: TGTGCCAGTAGCCCAGCGGGAGGTGGCGGAGATACGCAGTATTTT

J: TRBJ1-2
D: TRBD1
V: TRBV2
size: few
CDR3: CASSGQGGYGYTF
DNA: TGTGCCAGCAGTGGACAGGGCGGCTATGGCTACACCTTC

J: TRBJ1-5
D: .
V: TRBV10-1
size: .
CDR3: CASRETEGVTQPQHF
DNA: TGCGCCAGCAGGGAGACAGAAGGGGTCACTCAGCCCCAGCATTTT

J: TRBJ1-2
D: .
V: TRBV6-6
size: .
CDR3: CASSGGGEMRGYTF
DNA: TGTGCCAGCAGTGGCGGGGGGGAGATGAGAGGCTACACCTTC

J: TRBJ2-1
D: .
V: TRBV30
size: .
CDR3: CAWALGGKVNEQFF
DNA: TGTGCCTGGGCTCTCGGCGGGAAGGTGAATGAGCAGTTCTTC

J: TRBJ2-2
D: TRBD2
V: TRBV7-3
size: .
CDR3: CASSLTAGSDAGELFF
DNA: TGTGCCAGCAGCCTAACAGCGGGATCGGATGCCGGGGAGCTGTTTTTT

J: TRBJ2-1
D: TRBD2
V: TRBV7-2
size: .
CDR3: CASSSAALAVSYNEQFF
DNA: TGTGCCAGCAGCTCTGCGGCCCTAGCGGTTTCCTACAATGAGCAGTTCTTC

J: TRBJ2-7
D: .
V: TRBV7-2
size: few
CDR3: CASSLSVANYEQYF
DNA: TGTGCCAGCAGCTTAAGCGTAGCGAACTACGAGCAGTACTTC

J: TRBJ2-7
D: TRBD1
V: TRBV9
size: .
CDR3: CASSTSGQVAAEQYF
DNA: TGTGCCAGCAGCACCAGCGGACAGGTCGCTGCCGAGCAGTACTTC

J: TRBJ2-1
D: TRBD2
V: TRBV14
size: .
CDR3: CASSQLAGGPNEQFF
DNA: TGTGCCAGCAGCCAACTCGCGGGAGGGCCAAATGAGCAGTTCTTC

J: TRBJ2-1
D: TRBD2
V: TRBV5-1
size: .
CDR3: CASRPTSGRGNEQFF
DNA: TGCGCCAGCAGGCCGACTAGCGGGAGAGGTAATGAGCAGTTCTTC

J: TRBJ1-2
D: .
V: TRBV28
size: few
CDR3: CASGSYGYTF
DNA: TGTGCCAGCGGGAGTTATGGCTACACCTTC

J: TRBJ1-1
D: .
V: TRBV6-5
size: .
CDR3: CASSSTQGRTEAFF
DNA: TGTGCCAGCAGTTCTACACAGGGACGAACTGAAGCTTTCTTT

J: TRBJ2-2
D: .
V: TRBV30
size: .
CDR3: CAWDWAHTGELFF
DNA: TGTGCCTGGGATTGGGCCCACACCGGGGAGCTGTTTTTT

J: TRBJ1-4
D: TRBD1
V: TRBV2
size: .
CDR3: CASSEKVLPGQGREKLFF
DNA: TGTGCCAGCAGTGAGAAGGTGCTCCCGGGACAGGGGAGGGAAAAACTGTTTTTT

J: TRBJ2-3
D: .
V: TRBV6-6
size: .
CDR3: CASSPVETQYF
DNA: TGTGCCAGCAGCCCGGTCGAAACGCAGTATTTT

J: TRBJ2-7
D: TRBD1
V: TRBV7-2
size: few
CDR3: CASKQGALTYEQYF
DNA: TGTGCCAGCAAACAGGGGGCCCTTACCTACGAGCAGTACTTC

J: TRBJ2-7
D: .
V: TRBV9
size: once
CDR3: CASSVASSGEQYF
DNA: TGTGCCAGCAGCGTAGCATCCAGCGGGGAGCAGTACTTC